Below are 28 T cell receptor beta chains sequenced from a single sample in a study of cytomegalovirus exposure and HLA in healthy donors. The PCR used 60 Vbeta and 13 Jbeta primers. The assay was immunoSEQ multiplex PCR, and TCRdb's table has in-frame clones only and misses some. The sample records over 150,000 clones, over 75% being singletons. The sequenced sample consisted of PBMCs. These receptor sequences come from a woman aged 50 to 65 in good health and CMV-seropositive.

The genes are TRBV7-2 and TRBJ2-2; 7 bases agree with TRBD1. The V segment lost 1 base and the J segment 6 bases; nucleotides outside the gene matches: 5. The CDR3 runs to 15 residues. The germline V gene encodes CDR1 SGHTA and CDR2 FQGNSA. CDR3 nucleotides: TGTGCCAGCAGCTTAGGGACAGGTTTGTCCGGGGAGCTGTTTTTT. Translating it yields CASSLGTGLSGELFF.

This clone came up a few times. The chain combines TRBV4-2 with TRBJ2-5, with a possible D match to TRBD2 (5 bases). Trimming left V 0 bases short and J 7 bases short, with 6 bases between. The CDR3 is made up of 12 amino acids. Germline loops: CDR1 LGHNA, CDR2 YNFKEQ. The CDR3 sequence: CASSQDRGTQYF. CDR3 DNA sequence: TGTGCCAGCAGCCAAGATCGGGGGACCCAGTACTTC.

The chain couples TRBV7-6 to TRBJ1-5, with 9 bases fitting TRBD1. The V gene end was trimmed by 5 bases and the J gene end by 7 bases; junction bases not matched to a gene: 9. The CDR3 extends over 15 amino acids. Germline lookup yields CDR1 SGHVS and CDR2 FNYEAQ. The CDR3: CASSPTGGGQQPQHF. The CDR3 nucleotides are TGTGCCAGCAGCCCAACAGGGGGCGGGCAGCAGCCCCAGCATTTT. The entire variable domain, with the rest obtained from reference TRBV7-6 and TRBJ1-5, is as follows: GAGVSQSPRYKVTKRGQDVALRCDPISGHVSLYWYRQALGQGPEFLTYFNYEAQQDKSGLPNDRFSAERPEGSISTLTIQRTEQRDSAMYRCASSPTGGGQQPQHFGDGTRLSIL.

This chain joins TRBV5-6 and TRBJ2-5, with 8 bases lining up with TRBD1. CDR1 and CDR2 from the germline V gene are SGHDT and YYEEEE. CDR3 length: 11 amino acids. With 6 bases clipped from V and 12 bases from J, the junction kept 7 bases outside the gene matches. The CDR3 reads CASTGQGIKYF. In DNA form, the CDR3 reads TGTGCCAGCACCGGACAGGGCATTAAGTACTTC.

V usage is TRBV9 and J usage is TRBJ1-2; 10 bases align to TRBD1. The CDR3 length is 15 residues. V gave up 0 bases and J gave up 6 bases; unmatched junction bases: 5. The V gene's germline CDR1 is SGDLS and CDR2 YYNGEE. The CDR3 coding sequence is TGTGCCAGCAGCGTAGATGCCGGGACAGGGGATGGCTACACCTTC. This gives the protein CASSVDAGTGDGYTF.

This clone was counted once. This chain connects TRBV28 to TRBJ1-1; TRBD1 agrees at 7 bases. There are 11 residues in the CDR3. Trimming at V came to 7 bases and at J to 10 bases, leaving 6 bases not matched to a gene. Germline-derived CDR1 and CDR2 are MDHEN and SYDVKM. In nucleotides, the CDR3 is TGTGCCAGCACCCGACAGGGCCTAGCTTTCTTT. It specifies CASTRQGLAFF.

V gene TRBV7-9 combines with J gene TRBJ1-2, with D tentatively TRBD1 (6 bases). The CDR3 has 13 residues. CDR1 and CDR2 from the germline V gene are SEHNR and FQNEAQ (reference sequence). Trimming took 5 bases from V and 5 from J, leaving 12 bases between them. This CDR3 is CASSMDSEYGYTF. DNA of the CDR3: TGTGCCAGCAGCATGGACAGCGAGTATGGCTACACCTTC. Combining the CDR3 with reference TRBV7-9 and TRBJ1-2 gives the whole variable domain DTGVSQNPRHKITKRGQNVTFRCDPISEHNRLYWYRQTLGQGPEFLTYFQNEAQLEKSRLLSDRFSAERPKGSFSTLEIQRTEQGDSAMYLCASSMDSEYGYTFGSGTRLTVV.

In DNA, the CDR3 is TGTGCCAGCAGCTTATTCCCGGGCTCCTACAATGAGCAGTTCTTC. This sequence encodes CASSLFPGSYNEQFF. The gene calls are TRBV7-2 and TRBJ2-1; no definite D call. The CDR3 contains 15 residues. The V and J ends lost 2 bases and 0 bases respectively, with 8 bases between them. CDR1 and CDR2 from the germline V gene are SGHTA and FQGNSA.

The chain uses TRBV5-6 and TRBJ1-1; 7 bases align to TRBD1. Germline V gene lookup returns CDR1 SGHDT and CDR2 YYEEEE. After removal of 3 bases from V and 6 bases from J, the junction contained 17 bases not matched to a gene. The CDR3 consists of 17 residues. CDR3 sequence (DNA): TGTGCCAGCAGCTCCTTCGTAGCGGAGACAGGGCGGCCTGAAGCTTTCTTT. Translation: CASSSFVAETGRPEAFF.

The V gene is TRBV6-1, the J gene TRBJ1-1; D gene uncertain. CDR1 MNHNS and CDR2 SASEGT come from the germline V gene. The CDR3 runs 13 residues. V dropped 6 bases and J dropped 4 bases, with 12 bases sitting between them. For the CDR3, the DNA is TGTGCCAGCAGCGGGTCGCCGGGCACTGAAGCTTTCTTT. It yields the protein CASSGSPGTEAFF.

The CDR3 coding sequence is TGCAGCGTCGACCGGGGTTACGAGCAGTACTTC. This encodes CSVDRGYEQYF. The V call is TRBV29-1, the J call TRBJ2-7, with D tentatively TRBD2 (5 bases). Germline CDR1 is SQVTM and CDR2 is ANQGSEA. This CDR3 region has 11 residues. V gave up 6 bases and J gave up 4 bases, with 10 bases separating them.

The genes are TRBV19 and TRBJ2-5; perhaps TRBD1 as D (6 bases). The end of the DNA is better explained by TRBJ2-7, so the J call may be wrong. The V gene's germline CDR1 is LNHDA and CDR2 SQIVND (reference sequence). This CDR3 contains 14 residues. The CDR3 loop reads CASSIEAQGLEQYF. CDR3 nucleotide sequence: TGTGCCAGTAGTATAGAGGCGCAGGGGCTCGAGCAGTACTTC.

The chain recombines TRBV28 with TRBJ1-2, with 8 bases identical to TRBD1. The CDR3 is 17 amino acids. The germline gives CDR1 MDHEN, CDR2 SYDVKM. Losses at the gene ends were 4 bases for V and 4 bases for J; bases not matched to a gene: 14. The DNA for the CDR3 is TGTGCCAGCAGTTCGCCACAGGGGGGAACCCTCTCCTATGGCTACACCTTC. Translation gives CASSSPQGGTLSYGYTF.

CDR3 nucleotide sequence: TGTGCCAGCAGACAGGATAGCACAGATACGCAGTATTTT. Protein sequence: CASRQDSTDTQYF. V and J are TRBV2 and TRBJ2-3; perhaps TRBD1 as D (5 bases). CDR3 length: 13 residues. CDR1 SNHLY and CDR2 FYNNEI come from the germline V gene. Trimming removed 6 bases from V and 0 bases from J, with 7 bases in between.

This clone showed up just a few times. The chain joins TRBV4-3 to TRBJ1-3; D not resolved. This CDR3 is built from 15 residues. Trimming took 2 bases from V and 2 from J, leaving 10 bases between them. Germline V gene sequence: CDR1 LGHNA, CDR2 YSLEER. CDR3: CASSQTSVTGNTIYF. The CDR3 region has the DNA TGCGCCAGCAGCCAAACCTCGGTCACTGGAAACACCATATATTTT.

Here the CDR3 DNA reads TGTGCCAGCAGTTTCGACAGGAGGTCCTACAATGAGCAGTTCTTC. It translates to CASSFDRRSYNEQFF. This chain uses TRBV6-5 with TRBJ2-1, with a tentative D call TRBD1 (6 bases). V lost 4 bases, J lost 1 base, and 11 bases lay in between. Germline CDR1 and CDR2: MNHEY and SVGAGI. The CDR3 is made up of 15 amino acids.

Comment on this clone: One end of the junction is discordant with germline, which a read error may explain. The chain combines TRBV7-2 with TRBJ2-2; 12 positions match TRBD2. CDR3 length: 15 residues. Germline assignment: CDR1 SGHTA and CDR2 FQGNSA. CDR3: CASSLAGGLAGELFF. DNA of the CDR3: TGTGCCAGCAGCCTAGCGGGGGGGCTGGCCGGGGAGCTGTTTTTT.

V and J are TRBV28 and TRBJ2-7, with D tentatively TRBD2 (7 bases). Germline-derived CDR1 and CDR2 are MDHEN and SYDVKM. The CDR3 consists of 14 residues. V lost 2 bases, J lost 6 bases, and 14 bases lay in between. DNA for the CDR3: TGTGCCAGCAGTTTACCGACGGGGGGCCGCGAGCAGTACTTC. It yields the protein CASSLPTGGREQYF.

The gene calls are TRBV5-4 and TRBJ2-2; 11 positions match TRBD1. The trim removed 3 bases at V and 7 bases at J, leaving 17 bases unmatched. In germline, CDR1 is SGHNT, CDR2 YYREEE (reference sequence). The CDR3 covers 19 residues. The DNA for the CDR3 is TGTGCCAGCAGCTCGCCCCTTCACCCCGGGACAGGGGGTGGCGGGGAGCTGTTTTTT. Protein: CASSSPLHPGTGGGGELFF.

This clone was recorded once. In DNA form, the CDR3 reads TGTGCCAGCAGCCTAAGGCGGGGGGATTCTTTATACCGCACAGATACGCAGTATTTT. Translation: CASSLRRGDSLYRTDTQYF. V and J are TRBV7-6 and TRBJ2-3, with 8 positions matching TRBD2. From germline, CDR1 is SGHVS and CDR2 FNYEAQ. The V and J ends lost 5 bases and 1 base, in that order; junction bases with no gene match: 17. The CDR3 has 19 amino acids.

The V call is TRBV14, the J call TRBJ2-3; possibly TRBD2 for D (5 bases). The ends were cut back, 2 bases at V and 8 bases at J, with 14 bases in the middle. The CDR3 length is 14 residues. Looked up from germline, CDR1 is SGHDN and CDR2 is FVKESK. CDR3 bases: TGTGCCAGCAGCCAACAAGGAGGACTTACTACGCAGTATTTT. Its protein product is CASSQQGGLTTQYF.

The chain combines TRBV28 with TRBJ1-5; 8 bases agree with TRBD1. The CDR3 length is 14 residues. J was trimmed by 5 bases and V by 3 bases; bases with no gene match: 3. Germline V gene data show CDR1 as MDHEN and CDR2 as SYDVKM. CDR3 sequence (DNA): TGTGCCAGCAGTTTGACACAGGGGGATCAGCCCCAGCATTTT. Translation gives CASSLTQGDQPQHF.

This clone occurred once. The rearrangement links TRBV7-3 to TRBJ2-5, with TRBD2 matching over 14 bases. Germline V gives CDR1 SGHTA, CDR2 FQGTGA. This CDR3 has 20 amino acids. With V trimmed by 5 bases and J by 4 bases, 18 bases remained unmatched. The CDR3 DNA follows: TGTGCCAGCAGCCAAACTGGGACTAGCGGGAGATCCGCACGGGGAGAGACCCAGTACTTC. Its translation: CASSQTGTSGRSARGETQYF.

This clone has more than one count but fewer than ten. This chain links TRBV7-2 with TRBJ2-5; the D gene is possibly TRBD1 (5 bases). Germline V CDR1 and CDR2: SGHTA, FQGNSA. The V end was cut by 5 bases, the J end by 10 bases, with 17 bases between. The CDR3 sequence is 13 residues long. The CDR3 DNA reads as TGTGCCAGCAGCCCGGAAAGGGGCGGTAGCCAGTACTTC. This translates into CASSPERGGSQYF.

The chain uses TRBV27 and TRBJ1-2, with TRBD1 identical over 9 bases. The junction had 11 bases not matched to a gene; V was cut back by 3 bases and J by 3 bases. Germline V gene sequence: CDR1 MNHEY, CDR2 SMNVEV (reference sequence). The CDR3 is made up of 17 amino acids. The chain's CDR3 is CASSLTQTGGLHYGYTF. In DNA, the CDR3 is TGTGCCAGCAGTTTGACCCAAACAGGGGGCTTACACTATGGCTACACCTTC.

This chain links TRBV4-3 with TRBJ1-2, with D perhaps matching TRBD1 (5 bases). The CDR3 runs 15 residues. The V end was cut by 0 bases, the J end by 4 bases, with 12 bases between. Germline lookup yields CDR1 LGHNA and CDR2 YSLEER. The CDR3 DNA reads as TGCGCCAGCAGCCAAGAAAGCAGGGCCACCTATGGCTACACCTTC. It translates to CASSQESRATYGYTF.

This rearrangement joins TRBV2 to TRBJ2-7; D possibly corresponds to TRBD1 (6 bases). V was pared by 7 bases and J by 0 bases, with 10 bases between. The CDR3 loop spans 13 amino acids. CDR1 is SNHLY, CDR2 FYNNEI, per germline. The DNA of the CDR3 is TGTGCCAGCAACAGGGTGGACTCCTACGAGCAGTACTTC. Amino acid sequence: CASNRVDSYEQYF.

The gene calls are TRBV11-2 and TRBJ1-2, with TRBD1 matching over 8 bases. Germline assignment: CDR1 SGHAT and CDR2 FQNNGV. V lost 4 bases and J lost 7; bases outside the gene matches: 8. The CDR3 consists of 14 residues. The CDR3 spells CASSSTDRGGGYTF. In nucleotides, the CDR3 is TGTGCCAGCAGCTCGACTGACAGGGGCGGTGGCTACACCTTC.